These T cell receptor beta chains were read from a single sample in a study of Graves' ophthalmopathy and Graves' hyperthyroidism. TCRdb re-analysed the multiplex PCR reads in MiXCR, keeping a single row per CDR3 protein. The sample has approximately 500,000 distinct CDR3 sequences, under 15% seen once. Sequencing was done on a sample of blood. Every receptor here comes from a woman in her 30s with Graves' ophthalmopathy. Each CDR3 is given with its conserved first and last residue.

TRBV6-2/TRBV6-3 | CASIADRDTEAFF
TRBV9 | CASSVGGGRISGELFF
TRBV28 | CASVHWKNTEAFF
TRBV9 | CASSVEEGRGVLETQYF
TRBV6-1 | CASSEDIGGLESPLHF
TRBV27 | CASSWWTGGMNTEAFF
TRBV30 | CAWSQSGGKTGELFF
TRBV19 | CASSIGGQGAKNIQYF
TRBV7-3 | CASSLAPGGNTEAFF
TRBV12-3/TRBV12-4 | CASSLDGRSSPLHF
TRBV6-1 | CASSATGVIYGYTF
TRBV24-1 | CATSDPRRQGHYEQYF
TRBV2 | CASGDTNTEAFF
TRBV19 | CASSIDGGVPYYEQYF
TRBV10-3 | CAISDREQDTDTQYF
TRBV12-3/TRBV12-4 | CASSSTRTRGRTGELFF
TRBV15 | CATVSEGYTEAFF
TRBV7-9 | CASSLDNTF
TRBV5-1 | CASSLSPDRGARGYTF